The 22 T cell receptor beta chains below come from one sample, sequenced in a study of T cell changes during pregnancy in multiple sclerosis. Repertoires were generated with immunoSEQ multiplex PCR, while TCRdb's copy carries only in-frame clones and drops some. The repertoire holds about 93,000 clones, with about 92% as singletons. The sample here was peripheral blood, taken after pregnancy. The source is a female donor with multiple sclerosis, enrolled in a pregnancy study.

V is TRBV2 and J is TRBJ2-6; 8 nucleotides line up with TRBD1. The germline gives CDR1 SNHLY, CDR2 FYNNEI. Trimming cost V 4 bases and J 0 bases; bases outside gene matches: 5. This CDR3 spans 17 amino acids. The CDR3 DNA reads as TGTGCCAGCAGTGGACGGACAGGGAGCTCTGGGGCCAACGTCCTGACTTTC. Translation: CASSGRTGSSGANVLTF.

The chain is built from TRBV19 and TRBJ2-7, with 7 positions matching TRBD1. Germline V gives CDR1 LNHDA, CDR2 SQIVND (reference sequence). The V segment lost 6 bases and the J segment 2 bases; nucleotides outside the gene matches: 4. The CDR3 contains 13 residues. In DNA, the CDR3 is TGTGCCAGTAGGGGGACAGCGGCCTACGAGCAGTACTTC. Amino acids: CASRGTAAYEQYF.

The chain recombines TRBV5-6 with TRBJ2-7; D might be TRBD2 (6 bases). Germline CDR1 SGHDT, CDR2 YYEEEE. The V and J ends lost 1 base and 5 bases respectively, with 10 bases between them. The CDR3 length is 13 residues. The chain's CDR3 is CASSLMPGDEQYF. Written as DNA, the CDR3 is TGTGCCAGCAGCTTGATGCCGGGGGACGAGCAGTACTTC.

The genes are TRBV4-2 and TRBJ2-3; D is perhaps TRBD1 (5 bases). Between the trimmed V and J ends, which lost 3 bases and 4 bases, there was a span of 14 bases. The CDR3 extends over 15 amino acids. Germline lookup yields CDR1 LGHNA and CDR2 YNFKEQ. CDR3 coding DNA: TGTGCCAGCAGCCAGGCGGACATAGGGGCAGATACGCAGTATTTT. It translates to CASSQADIGADTQYF.

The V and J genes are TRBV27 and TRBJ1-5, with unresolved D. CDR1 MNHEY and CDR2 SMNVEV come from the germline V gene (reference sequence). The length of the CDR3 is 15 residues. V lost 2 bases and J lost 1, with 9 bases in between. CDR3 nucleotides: TGTGCCAGCAGTTTAGGGCGTCTGAGCAATCAGCCCCAGCATTTT. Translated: CASSLGRLSNQPQHF.

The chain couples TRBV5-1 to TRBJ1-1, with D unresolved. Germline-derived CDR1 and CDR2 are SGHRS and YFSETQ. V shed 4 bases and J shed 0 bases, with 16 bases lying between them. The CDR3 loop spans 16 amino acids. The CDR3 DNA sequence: TGCGCCAGCAGCCCCGCCCTCATCCAGGTGAACACTGAAGCTTTCTTT. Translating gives CASSPALIQVNTEAFF.

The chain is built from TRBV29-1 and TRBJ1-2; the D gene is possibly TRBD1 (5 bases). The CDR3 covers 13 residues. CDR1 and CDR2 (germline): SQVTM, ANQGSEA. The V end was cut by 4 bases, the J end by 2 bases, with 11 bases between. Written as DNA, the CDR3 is TGCAGCGTTGTAGGGGACTTCAACTATGGCTACACCTTC. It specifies CSVVGDFNYGYTF.

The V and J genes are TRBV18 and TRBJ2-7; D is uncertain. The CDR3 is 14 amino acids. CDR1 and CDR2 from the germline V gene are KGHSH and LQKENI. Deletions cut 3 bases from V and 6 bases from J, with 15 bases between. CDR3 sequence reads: CASSPRLYSSEQYF. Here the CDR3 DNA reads TGTGCCAGCTCACCCAGGCTTTACAGTTCCGAGCAGTACTTC. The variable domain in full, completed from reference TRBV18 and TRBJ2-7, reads NAGVMQNPRHLVRRRGQEARLRCSPMKGHSHVYWYRQLPEEGLKFMVYLQKENIIDESGMPKERFSAEFPKEGPSILRIQQVVRGDSAAYFCASSPRLYSSEQYFGPGTRLTVT.

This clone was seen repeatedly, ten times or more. For the CDR3, the DNA is TGTGCCTGCCCACTAGCGGGAGAGACAGGCGGTGAGCAGTTCTTC. Protein: CACPLAGETGGEQFF. The J gene is TRBJ2-1, the V gene TRBV30; 11 bases fit TRBD2. Germline assignment: CDR1 GTSNPN and CDR2 SVGIG (reference sequence). This CDR3 has 15 residues. With V trimmed by 6 bases and J by 9 bases, 13 bases remained unmatched.

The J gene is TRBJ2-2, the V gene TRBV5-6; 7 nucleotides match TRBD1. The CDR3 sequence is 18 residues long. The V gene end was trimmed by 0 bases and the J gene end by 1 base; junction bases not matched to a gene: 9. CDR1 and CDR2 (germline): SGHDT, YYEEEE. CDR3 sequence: CASSLEEGYRGNTGELFF. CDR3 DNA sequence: TGTGCCAGCAGCTTGGAAGAGGGCTACAGGGGGAACACCGGGGAGCTGTTTTTT.

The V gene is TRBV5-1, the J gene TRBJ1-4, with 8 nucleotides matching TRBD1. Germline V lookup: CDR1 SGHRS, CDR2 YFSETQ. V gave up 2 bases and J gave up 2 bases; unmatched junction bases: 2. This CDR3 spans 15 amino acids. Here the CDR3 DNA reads TGCGCCAGCAGCTTCGCAGGGGGCACTAATGAAAAACTGTTTTTT. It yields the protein CASSFAGGTNEKLFF.

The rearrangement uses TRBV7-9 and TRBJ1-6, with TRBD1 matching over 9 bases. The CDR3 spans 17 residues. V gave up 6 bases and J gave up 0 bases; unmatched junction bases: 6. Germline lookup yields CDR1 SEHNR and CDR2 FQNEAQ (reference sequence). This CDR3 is CASREDRGGSYNSPLHF. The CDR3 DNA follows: TGTGCCAGCAGGGAAGACAGGGGGGGCTCCTATAATTCACCCCTCCACTTT.

CDR3 protein: CASSSKTGFYGYTF. The CDR3 bases are TGTGCCAGCAGTTCTAAGACAGGGTTCTATGGCTACACCTTC. The chain recombines TRBV7-8 with TRBJ1-2; 7 bases agree with TRBD1. J gave up 4 bases and V 6 bases, and 8 bases lay outside the gene matches. The CDR3 runs 14 residues. The V gene's germline CDR1 is SGHVS and CDR2 FQNEAQ.

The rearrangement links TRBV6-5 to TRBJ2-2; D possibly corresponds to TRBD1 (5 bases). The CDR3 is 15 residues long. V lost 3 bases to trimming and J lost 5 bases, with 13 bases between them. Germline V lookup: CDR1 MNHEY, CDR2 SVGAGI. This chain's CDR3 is CASSYQGYITGELFF. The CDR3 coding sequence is TGTGCCAGCAGTTATCAGGGTTATATTACCGGGGAGCTGTTTTTT.

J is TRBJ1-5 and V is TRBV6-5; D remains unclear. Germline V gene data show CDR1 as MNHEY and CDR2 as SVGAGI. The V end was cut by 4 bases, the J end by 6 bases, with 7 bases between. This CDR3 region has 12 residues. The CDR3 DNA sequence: TGTGCCAGCAGTTTCTCCGGTCAGCCCCAGCATTTT. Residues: CASSFSGQPQHF.

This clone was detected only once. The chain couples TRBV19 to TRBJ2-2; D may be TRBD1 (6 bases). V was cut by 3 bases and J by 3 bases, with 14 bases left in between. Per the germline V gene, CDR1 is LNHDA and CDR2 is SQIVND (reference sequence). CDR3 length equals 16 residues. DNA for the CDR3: TGTGCCAGTAGTATGGGGGCCCTAGGGGACACCGGGGAGCTGTTTTTT. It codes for CASSMGALGDTGELFF.

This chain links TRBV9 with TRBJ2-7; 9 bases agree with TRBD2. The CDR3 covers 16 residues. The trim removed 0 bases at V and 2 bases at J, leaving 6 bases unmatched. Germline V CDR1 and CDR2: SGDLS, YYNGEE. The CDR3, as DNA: TGTGCCAGCAGCGTAGGGGGGGCTAGCGGGGCCTACGAGCAGTACTTC. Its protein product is CASSVGGASGAYEQYF.

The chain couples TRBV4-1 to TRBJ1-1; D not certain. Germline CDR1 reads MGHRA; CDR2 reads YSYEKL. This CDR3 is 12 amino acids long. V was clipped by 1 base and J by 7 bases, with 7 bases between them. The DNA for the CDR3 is TGCGCCAGCAGCCAAGGGAGTATTGAAGCTTTCTTT. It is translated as CASSQGSIEAFF.

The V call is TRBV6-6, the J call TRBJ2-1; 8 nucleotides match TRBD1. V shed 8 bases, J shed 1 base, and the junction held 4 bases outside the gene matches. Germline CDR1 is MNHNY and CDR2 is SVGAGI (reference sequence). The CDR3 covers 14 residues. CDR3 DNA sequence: TGTGCCAGCTTTACAGGGGGTTCCTACAATGAGCAGTTCTTC. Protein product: CASFTGGSYNEQFF.

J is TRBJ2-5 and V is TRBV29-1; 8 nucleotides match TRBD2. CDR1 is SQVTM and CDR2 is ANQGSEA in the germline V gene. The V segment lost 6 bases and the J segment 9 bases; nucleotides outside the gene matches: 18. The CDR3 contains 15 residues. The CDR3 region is CSVGGTRSGQGAQYF. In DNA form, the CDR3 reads TGCAGCGTAGGGGGGACTAGGTCGGGTCAGGGCGCCCAGTACTTC.

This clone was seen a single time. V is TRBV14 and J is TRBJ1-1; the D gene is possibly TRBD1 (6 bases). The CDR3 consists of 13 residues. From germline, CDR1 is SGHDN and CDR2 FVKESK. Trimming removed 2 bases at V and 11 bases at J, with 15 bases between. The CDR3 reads CASSQSQGGKAFF. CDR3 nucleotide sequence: TGTGCCAGCAGCCAATCACAAGGGGGTAAGGCTTTCTTT.

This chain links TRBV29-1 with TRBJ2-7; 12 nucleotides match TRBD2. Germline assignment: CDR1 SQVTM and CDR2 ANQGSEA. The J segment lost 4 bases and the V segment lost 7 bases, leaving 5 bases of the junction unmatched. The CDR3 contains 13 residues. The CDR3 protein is CSGTSGVGYEQYF. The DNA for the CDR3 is TGCAGCGGGACTAGCGGGGTCGGGTACGAGCAGTACTTC.